This TCR beta chain was observed in a study of response to subunit inactivated influenza vaccine. Germline-derived CDR1 and CDR2 are MNHNS and SASEGT. The length of the CDR3 is 13 residues. V dropped 6 bases and J dropped 11 bases, with 17 bases sitting between them. This clonotype was recorded a few times. The antigen is unknown. TCRdb reanalysed the RT-PCR reads using MiXCR and keeps one entry per CDR3 protein. The sample lists about 500,000 distinct CDR3 sequences, 6% to 9% occurring once. Study-wide points: Only a handful of new T cells, the authors suggested, are recruited with each seasonal influenza vaccination.

This chain connects TRBV6-1 to TRBJ1-5, with D perhaps matching TRBD1 (5 bases). This receptor was taken from a man aged 50 to 69 who received an inactivated influenza vaccine. This sample comprised PBMCs from blood, obtained less than 30 months after vaccination. The CDR3 loop is CASSPRDGGAQHF. The CDR3 nucleotides are TGTGCCAGCAGCCCCAGGGACGGCGGGGCCCAGCATTTT.